This TCR beta chain was found in a study of cytomegalovirus exposure and HLA in healthy donors (dated by TCRdb to between 2016 and 2019). About the study as a whole: An earlier analysis of more than 550 of the donors reported 276 Gb of sequence data and around 100 million unique TCR beta sequences obtained from around 170 million T cells. In a later genetic analysis, genome-wide SNP genotypes for about 55% of the roughly 700 donors were used, and that subset was treated as a discovery cohort. About 300 gigabases of sequencing data and approximately 84 million unique TCR sequences were included in an early release covering under 650 HLA-typed donors. On average, around 240,000 unique TCR beta nucleotide sequences were sequenced per donor among roughly 430 genotyped donors of the cohort, with roughly 18% of those sequences being non-productive. Both class I and class II loci were covered by HLA typing, at four-digit resolution. Using immunosequencing, the study profiled T cell repertoires from around 670 subjects and related those repertoires to cytomegalovirus serostatus. All discovery cohort repertoires had been generated using a single sequencing platform. The study aimed to test whether signatures of past pathogen exposure could be identified by cataloging public T cell receptors. The number of typed donors differed by locus: about 620-640 for A, B, C, DRB1 and DQB1; some 540 for DQA1; fewer than 610 for DPA1; and some 450 for DPB1. Roughly five DR-DQ haplotypes were treated as single units for association and clustering because of strong linkage in the cohort. To predict cytomegalovirus infection status, the study brought together high-throughput TCR immunosequencing, statistical association of individual TCRs with disease status, and machine learning. In an earlier analysis of 500 to 650 of the donors, high-throughput TCR beta sequencing was used to judge whether each TCR beta V gene segment behaved as functional or pseudogenic. Of the roughly 400 genotyped donors, approximately 80% fell in the genetic ancestry cluster associated with self-reported Caucasian donors. Along with the roughly 670-subject first cohort, a separate validation cohort of around 120 different subjects was used. In the later analysis, no new phenotypic data were used to find candidate immune exposures; instead, reliance was placed on TCR beta sequences and their occurrence across donors. In a later analysis, previously published TCR beta repertoires from fewer than 750 donors were re-analyzed and high-resolution HLA genotyping was added so that TCR occurrence patterns could be studied. Alongside the repertoire data, information on donor age, sex, ethnicity and CMV serostatus was compiled.

The study at large found these results: A later analysis found that most CMV-associated TCR beta chains appeared HLA-restricted, with HLA associations seemingly driven largely by CMV exposure. Roughly uniform sequencing depth across donors was assumed in presence/absence analyses, although this assumption may not hold. A further reported finding was that TCR beta sequences accurately predicted the HLA-A and HLA-B alleles for most subjects in the first cohort. The study gave a list of about 170 TCR beta chains associated with cytomegalovirus. Broadly in line with IMGT annotations, most TCR beta V segments showed up in productive rearrangements about 87% or about 30% of the time in an earlier analysis of about 500 of the donors. Several of the top co-occurrence clusters appeared to be linked to parvovirus B19, influenza, CMV and Epstein-Barr virus, according to a later analysis. At a false discovery rate of 0.05, a later analysis linked around 15,000 TCR beta sequences to specific HLA alleles. Correlated functional status among segregating V segments might be attributable to linkage disequilibrium, but an unknown experimental factor could not be ruled out. A cluster of highly shared sequence variants was judged likely to be a technical artifact of the sequencing pipeline. A few of the identified cytomegalovirus-associated TCR beta chains were confirmed in vitro to be specific for cytomegalovirus antigens. Cytomegalovirus status was reported to be diagnosed by the classifier with high specificity and sensitivity in both the original and validation cohorts. A later analysis found that TCR association rates varied across HLA loci, with DRB1 alleles showing the most associated TCRs and HLA-C alleles the fewest. Because counts were too low, roughly 16 rarely observed V segments, including chromosome 9 orphons, were left out of the earlier analysis of approximately 580 of the donors. Assigning TCR associations to individual alleles was difficult when HLA alleles, especially DR and DQ, strongly co-occurred. V-gene and J-gene trimming of TCR beta chains was associated with a missense DCLRE1C variant in a later genetic analysis, and the association was replicated in an independent cohort. HLA typing was unavailable for some donors at each locus, so association tests used only the typed subset. Compared with the roughly 700-donor mean, donors in an Asian-associated ancestry cluster had fewer N-insertions in productive TCRs, according to a later genetic analysis. It was suggested by the authors that the approach could potentially be generalized to other disease states and immunological phenotypes. The cohort was sequenced for TCR beta chains only, and without alpha or paired-chain data the features that could be detected were limited. While some public TCRs were present in many individuals, most TCR sequences turned up only very rarely across donors. Compared with equally common non-associated chains, HLA-associated TCR beta chains in a later analysis were more clonally expanded and had lower generation probabilities. CMV serostatus was the only immune exposure information available for the cohort.

A remark on this clone: The specificity of this receptor is unknown. Base qualities are missing; no much larger clone stands one base away.

In total, 600 or so healthy bone marrow donors made up the cohort. Cohort members were all nominally healthy when sampled, although unrecorded immune exposures were likely present. The donor was CMV seropositive and belonged to the group of a few hundred seropositive cohort members. A peripheral blood sample was provided by each donor, and peripheral blood mononuclear cells were used for TCR beta sequencing. Genomic DNA was extracted from the blood cell samples with the Qiagen DNeasy Blood Extraction Kit. Receptors were amplified or captured by the immunoSEQ multiplex PCR assay. The multiplex PCR relied on a mix of 60 forward primers for TCR Vbeta segments and 13 reverse primers for TCR Jbeta segments. Amplification of the CDR3 region of rearranged TCR beta genes was performed with a multiplex PCR assay on genomic DNA. The amplified TCR beta libraries were sequenced on the Illumina HiSeq System as 87-base-pair reads. The source study handled its data this way. A later analysis counted around 72 million unique TCR beta chains across the 700 or so repertoires, and 9 million to 14 million of these chains were shared by at least two donors. To remove PCR and sequencing errors, raw reads were error-corrected and collapsed into unique sequences using a nearest-neighbor algorithm that merged closely related sequences. Alignment of CDR3 sequences to IMGT reference sequences was used to assign V, D and J gene segments. For a sequence to be retained, at least a six-nucleotide match to both a V gene segment and a J gene segment was required. A rearrangement counted as productive if the CDR3 had no stop codons and remained in frame with V and J, and every other rearrangement counted as non-productive. Following IMGT convention, CDR3 was defined as the stretch from the second conserved V-encoded cysteine up to the conserved J-encoded phenylalanine. In an earlier analysis of 500 to 650 of the donors, sequences lacking an unambiguous match to a single V gene segment were excluded. An earlier analysis of roughly 590 of the donors called V segments functional above 56.7% productive rearrangements and segregating when the between-donor standard deviation exceeded 5%. A statistical classification framework was built to diagnose cytomegalovirus status from the catalog of TCR beta chain sequences. In a later analysis, TCR nucleotide sequences were compared against IMGT/GENE-DB human TR gene sequences so that V and J genes could be assigned. In a later analysis, CDR3 sequences and most-parsimonious VDJ recombination scenarios were assigned using the TCRdist pipeline. In a later analysis, each TCR beta chain was defined by its CDR3 amino acid sequence together with its V-gene family, and reads lacking a unique V-gene family were excluded. A later analysis removed 600 or so highly shared, low-generation-probability nucleotide sequences to deal with suspected cross-contamination and a sequencing artifact. For each public chain, a later analysis derived a clonal expansion index from normalized ranks of inferred template counts within each repertoire. In a later analysis, generation probabilities were computed with a VDJ recombination model fitted to out-of-frame rearrangements, and the resulting probabilities were checked against IGoR. In a later analysis, TCR-TCR, TCR-HLA and TCR-CMV co-occurrence was scored with hypergeometric tests, and a repertoire-size bias correction was applied to TCR pairs. To estimate false discovery rates, a later analysis permuted the HLA or CMV assignments 20 times. In a later analysis, co-occurring TCRs were grouped with DBSCAN, and TCRdist sequence similarity was added when clustering was performed within HLA-allele-positive subsets. For co-occurrence clustering, repertoires with fewer than 30,000 or more than 120,000 public chains were excluded, along with roughly 5 repertoires with anomalous nucleotide sharing. Held by TCRdb, this immuneACCESS table contains in-frame sequences only and omits some clones. Under half of the omission traces to an unresolved V gene where checked; the cause of the rest is unknown. Clone size and the V and J calls come from that table; the DNA yielded D and trimming. This sample comprises 150,000 to 200,000 clones, roughly a tenth of them detected only once. Jointly, the top ten make up about 1.2% of the sample.

The TCR comes from a woman aged 30 to 39 in good health and CMV-seropositive. The source material was PBMCs.

The CDR3 region: CASSPFLESSYNEQFF. The bases are TGTGCCAGCAGCCCCTTTCTAGAGAGCTCCTACAATGAGCAGTTCTTC. The rearranged segments are TRBV5-5 and TRBJ2-1, with no confident D gene call. V loses 4 bases, J loses 0 bases, and the germline ends lie 14 bases apart. Sequences SGHKS (CDR1) and YYEKEE (CDR2) are obtained from the germline V gene (reference sequence). The CDR3 sequence holds 16 residues, the cysteine and phenylalanine included. The entry retains the CDR3 DNA only, 48 bases that are in frame from base 1.